The T cell receptor (beta chain) under discussion was sequenced for a study of OX40 agonist ivuxolimab in advanced cancers. For the study at large: Hepatocellular carcinoma, melanoma, renal cell or head and neck cancer was diagnosed in the dose-escalation patients. Aged about 20 to 80 with a mean of about 60 years, they were roughly 83% male. Study results and caveats: Average numbers of expanded clones were greater in CD8+ T cells than in CD4+.

Sampled blood was obtained at baseline, cycle 4 day 1, and cycle 7 day 1. TCRdb's copy holds only in-frame clones and misses some; the assay was immunoSEQ multiplex PCR. Here the sample spans around 68,000 clones, roughly nine tenths being singletons. Note on this clone: Its matching antigen is unknown.

The sequence derives from an adult with an advanced solid tumor such as melanoma, head and neck, liver or kidney cancer. This specimen consisted of CD4+ or CD8+ T cells sorted from blood, obtained in a trial of the OX40 agonist ivuxolimab.

The CDR3: CASSAAGSYNEQFF. CDR3 nucleotides: TGTGCCAGCAGCGCAGCCGGCTCCTACAATGAGCAGTTCTTC. The V gene is TRBV7-9, the J gene TRBJ2-1; D gene unclear. Trimming pared 5 bases from V and 0 bases from J, leaving 8 bases between. This CDR3 has 14 residues. Germline-derived CDR1 and CDR2 are SEHNR and FQNEAQ (reference sequence). The variable domain in full, completed from reference TRBV7-9 and TRBJ2-1, reads DTGVSQNPRHKITKRGQNVTFRCDPISEHNRLYWYRQTLGQGPEFLTYFQNEAQLEKSRLLSDRFSAERPKGSFSTLEIQRTEQGDSAMYLCASSAAGSYNEQFFGPGTRLTVL.